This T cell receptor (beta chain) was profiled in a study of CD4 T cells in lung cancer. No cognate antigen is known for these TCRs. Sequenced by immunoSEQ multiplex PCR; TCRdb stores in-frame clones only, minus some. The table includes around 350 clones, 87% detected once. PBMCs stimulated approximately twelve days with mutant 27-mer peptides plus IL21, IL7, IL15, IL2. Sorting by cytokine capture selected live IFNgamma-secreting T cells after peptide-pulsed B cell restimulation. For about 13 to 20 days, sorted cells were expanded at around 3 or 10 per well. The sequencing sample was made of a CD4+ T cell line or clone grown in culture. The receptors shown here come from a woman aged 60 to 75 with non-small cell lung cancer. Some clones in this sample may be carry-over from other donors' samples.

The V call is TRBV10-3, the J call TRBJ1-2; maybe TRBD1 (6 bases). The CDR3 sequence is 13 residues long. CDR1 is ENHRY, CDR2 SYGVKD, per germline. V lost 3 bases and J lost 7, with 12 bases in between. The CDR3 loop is CAISDVGGRGYTF. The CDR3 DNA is TGTGCCATCAGTGACGTGGGGGGCCGTGGCTACACCTTC.